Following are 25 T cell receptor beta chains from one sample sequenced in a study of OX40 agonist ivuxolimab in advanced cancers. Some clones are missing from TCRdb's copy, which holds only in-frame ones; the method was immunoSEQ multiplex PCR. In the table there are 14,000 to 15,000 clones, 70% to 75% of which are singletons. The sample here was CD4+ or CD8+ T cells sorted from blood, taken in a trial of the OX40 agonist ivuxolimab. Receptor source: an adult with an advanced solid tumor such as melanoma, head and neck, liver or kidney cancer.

The chain's CDR3 is CASSYSTDEAFF. CDR3 nucleotides: TGTGCCAGCAGTTACTCGACAGATGAAGCTTTCTTT. This rearrangement joins TRBV6-5 to TRBJ1-1; TRBD1 is a possible D gene (5 bases). The CDR3 consists of 12 residues. Germline CDR1 and CDR2: MNHEY and SVGAGI. V was clipped by 0 bases and J by 7 bases, with 6 bases between them.

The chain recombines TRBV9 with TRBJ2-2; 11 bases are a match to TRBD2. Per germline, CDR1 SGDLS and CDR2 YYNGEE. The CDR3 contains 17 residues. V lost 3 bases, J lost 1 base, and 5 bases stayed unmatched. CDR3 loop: CASSESGTSGNTGELFF. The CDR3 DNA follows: TGTGCCAGCAGCGAATCCGGGACTAGCGGGAACACCGGGGAGCTGTTTTTT.

This CDR3 reads CASSLTPTYEQYF. In nucleotides, the CDR3 is TGTGCCAGCAGCTTAACCCCAACCTACGAGCAGTACTTC. The rearrangement joins TRBV11-2 to TRBJ2-7; D remains ambiguous. Trimming took 2 bases from V and 2 from J, leaving 7 bases between them. The CDR3 contains 13 residues. Looked up from germline, CDR1 is SGHAT and CDR2 is FQNNGV.

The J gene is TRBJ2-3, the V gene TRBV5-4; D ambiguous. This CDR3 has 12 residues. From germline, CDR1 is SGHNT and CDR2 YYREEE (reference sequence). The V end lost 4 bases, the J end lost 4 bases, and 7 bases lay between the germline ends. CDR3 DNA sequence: TGTGCCAGCAGCCATGGCCCAGATACGCAGTATTTT. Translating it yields CASSHGPDTQYF.

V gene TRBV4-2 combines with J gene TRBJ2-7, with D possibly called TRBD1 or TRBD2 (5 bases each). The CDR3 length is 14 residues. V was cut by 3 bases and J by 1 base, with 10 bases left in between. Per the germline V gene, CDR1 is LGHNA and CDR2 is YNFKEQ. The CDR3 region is CASSQSGGSYEQYF. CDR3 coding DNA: TGTGCCAGCAGCCAGAGTGGGGGATCCTACGAGCAGTACTTC.

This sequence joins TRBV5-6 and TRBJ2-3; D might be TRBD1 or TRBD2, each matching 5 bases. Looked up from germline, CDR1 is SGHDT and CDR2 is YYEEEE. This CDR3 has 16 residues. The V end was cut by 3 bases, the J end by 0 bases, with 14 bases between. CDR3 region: CASSSRGMGSTDTQYF. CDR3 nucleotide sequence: TGTGCCAGCAGCTCGAGGGGAATGGGGAGCACAGATACGCAGTATTTT.

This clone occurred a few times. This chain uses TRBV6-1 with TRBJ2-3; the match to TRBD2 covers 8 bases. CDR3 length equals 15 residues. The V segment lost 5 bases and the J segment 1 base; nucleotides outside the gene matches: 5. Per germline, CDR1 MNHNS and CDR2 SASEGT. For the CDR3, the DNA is TGTGCCAGCAGTCCCGGGGGGGTCGGCACAGATACGCAGTATTTT. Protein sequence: CASSPGGVGTDTQYF.

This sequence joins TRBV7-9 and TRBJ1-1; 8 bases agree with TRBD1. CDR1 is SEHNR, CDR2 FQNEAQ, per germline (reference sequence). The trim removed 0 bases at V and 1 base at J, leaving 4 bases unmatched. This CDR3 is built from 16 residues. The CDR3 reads CASSLAQDRGNTEAFF. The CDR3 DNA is TGTGCCAGCAGCTTAGCCCAAGACAGGGGGAACACTGAAGCTTTCTTT.

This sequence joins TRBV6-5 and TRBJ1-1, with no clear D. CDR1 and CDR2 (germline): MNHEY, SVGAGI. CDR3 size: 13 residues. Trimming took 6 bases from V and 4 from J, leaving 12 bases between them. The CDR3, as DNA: TGTGCCAGCAGCCTTTGGGTGGGCACTGAAGCTTTCTTT. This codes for CASSLWVGTEAFF.

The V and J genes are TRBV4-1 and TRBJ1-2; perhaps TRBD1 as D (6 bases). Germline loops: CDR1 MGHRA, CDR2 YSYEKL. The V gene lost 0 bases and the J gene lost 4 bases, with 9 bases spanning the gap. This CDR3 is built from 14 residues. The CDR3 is CASSQDGGGYGYTF. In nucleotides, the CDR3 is TGCGCCAGCAGCCAAGATGGAGGGGGCTATGGCTACACCTTC.

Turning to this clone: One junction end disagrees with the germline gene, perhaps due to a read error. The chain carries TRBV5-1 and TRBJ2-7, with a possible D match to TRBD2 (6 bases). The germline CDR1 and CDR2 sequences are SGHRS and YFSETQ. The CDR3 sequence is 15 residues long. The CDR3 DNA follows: TGCGCCAGCAGCTTGAGGAGATCGCGGGATTACGAGCAGTGCTTC. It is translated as CASSLRRSRDYEQCF. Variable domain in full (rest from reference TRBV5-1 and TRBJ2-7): KAGVTQTPRYLIKTRGQQVTLSCSPISGHRSVSWYQQTPGQGLQFLFEYFSETQRNKGNFPGRFSGRQFSNSRSEMNVSTLELGDSALYLCASSLRRSRDYEQCFGPGTRLTVT.

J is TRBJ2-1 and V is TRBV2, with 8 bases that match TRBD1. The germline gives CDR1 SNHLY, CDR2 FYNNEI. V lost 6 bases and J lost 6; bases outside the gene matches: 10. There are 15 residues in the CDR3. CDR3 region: CASRYGQGLSNEQFF. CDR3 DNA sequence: TGTGCCAGCAGGTATGGACAGGGTCTGTCCAATGAGCAGTTCTTC. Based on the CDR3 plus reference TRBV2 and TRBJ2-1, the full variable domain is EPEVTQTPSHQVTQMGQEVILRCVPISNHLYFYWYRQILGQKVEFLVSFYNNEISEKSEIFDDQFSVERPDGSNFTLKIRSTKLEDSAMYFCASRYGQGLSNEQFFGPGTRLTVL.

In DNA, the CDR3 is TGTGCCAGCAGCTTAGGGCGGACGAGCTCCTACAATGAGCAGTTCTTC. Protein: CASSLGRTSSYNEQFF. This rearrangement joins TRBV7-2 to TRBJ2-1; D gene unclear. Germline CDR1 SGHTA, CDR2 FQGNSA. CDR3 length: 16 amino acids. Trimming shortened V by 1 base and J by 0 bases, and 10 bases separated the two germline ends.

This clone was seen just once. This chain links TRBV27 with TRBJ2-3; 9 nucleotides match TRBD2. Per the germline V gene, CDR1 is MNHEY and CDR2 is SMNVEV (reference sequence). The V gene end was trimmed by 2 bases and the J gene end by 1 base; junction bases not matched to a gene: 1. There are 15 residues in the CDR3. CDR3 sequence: CASSLVAGGTDTQYF. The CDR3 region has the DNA TGTGCCAGCAGTTTAGTAGCGGGGGGCACAGATACGCAGTATTTT.

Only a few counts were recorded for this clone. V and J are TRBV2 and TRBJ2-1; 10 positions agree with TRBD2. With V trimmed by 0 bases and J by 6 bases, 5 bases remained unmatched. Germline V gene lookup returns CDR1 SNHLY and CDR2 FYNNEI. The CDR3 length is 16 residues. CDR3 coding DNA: TGTGCCAGCAGTGAAGCGCAACTAGCGGGAAGCAATGAGCAGTTCTTC. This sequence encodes CASSEAQLAGSNEQFF.

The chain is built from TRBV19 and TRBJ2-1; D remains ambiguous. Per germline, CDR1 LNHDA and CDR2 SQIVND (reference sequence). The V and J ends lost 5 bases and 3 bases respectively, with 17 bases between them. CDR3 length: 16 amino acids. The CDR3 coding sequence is TGTGCCAGTAGTGGCCGGGCCTCTCCAATCTACAATGAGCAGTTCTTC. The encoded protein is CASSGRASPIYNEQFF.

CDR3 amino acids: CASTDRTSVFVFDEQFF. In DNA, the CDR3 is TGTGCCAGCACCGACAGGACTAGCGTTTTTGTGTTCGATGAGCAGTTCTTC. The J gene is TRBJ2-1, the V gene TRBV27; 9 bases are shared with TRBD2. In germline, CDR1 is MNHEY, CDR2 SMNVEV (reference sequence). The CDR3 is made up of 17 amino acids. V was clipped by 7 bases and J by 8 bases; unmatched bases: 18.

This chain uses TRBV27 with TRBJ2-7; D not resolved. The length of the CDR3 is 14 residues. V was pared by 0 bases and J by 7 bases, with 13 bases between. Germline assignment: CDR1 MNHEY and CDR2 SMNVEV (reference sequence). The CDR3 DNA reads TGTGCCAGCAGTTTATCGGGCAGTTCGAGAGAGCAGTACTTC. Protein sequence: CASSLSGSSREQYF.

The CDR3, as DNA: TGCAGCGTTGAAAGTAGGGTCAGGGGGAACACCGGGGAGCTGTTTTTT. Residues: CSVESRVRGNTGELFF. V gene TRBV29-1 combines with J gene TRBJ2-2; D is perhaps TRBD1 (6 bases). CDR3 size: 16 residues. Germline V gene data show CDR1 as SQVTM and CDR2 as ANQGSEA. V was shortened by 2 bases and J by 1 base, with 14 bases between the two germline ends.

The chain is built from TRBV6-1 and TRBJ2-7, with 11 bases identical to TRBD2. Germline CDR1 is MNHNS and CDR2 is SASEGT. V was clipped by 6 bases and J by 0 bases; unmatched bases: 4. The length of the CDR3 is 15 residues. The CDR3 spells CASRGLAEVSYEQYF. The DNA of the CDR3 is TGTGCCAGCAGGGGACTAGCGGAGGTCTCCTACGAGCAGTACTTC.

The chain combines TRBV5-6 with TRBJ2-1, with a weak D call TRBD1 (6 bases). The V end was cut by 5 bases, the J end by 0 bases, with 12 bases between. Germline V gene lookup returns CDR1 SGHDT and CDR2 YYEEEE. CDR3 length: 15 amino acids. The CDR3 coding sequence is TGTGCCAGCAGGATCCGGGACACCTCCTACAATGAGCAGTTCTTC. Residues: CASRIRDTSYNEQFF.

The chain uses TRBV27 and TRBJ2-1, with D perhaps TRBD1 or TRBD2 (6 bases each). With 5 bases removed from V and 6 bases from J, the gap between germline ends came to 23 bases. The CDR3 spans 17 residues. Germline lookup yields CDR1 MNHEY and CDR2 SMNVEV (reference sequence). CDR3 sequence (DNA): TGTGCCAGCAGTCCCCAGTTGAAGGGGGAGCGGGTCAATGAGCAGTTCTTC. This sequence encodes CASSPQLKGERVNEQFF.

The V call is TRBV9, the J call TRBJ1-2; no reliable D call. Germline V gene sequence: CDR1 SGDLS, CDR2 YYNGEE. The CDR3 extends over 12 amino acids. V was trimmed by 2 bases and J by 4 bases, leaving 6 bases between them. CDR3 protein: CASSVRGYGYTF. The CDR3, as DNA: TGTGCCAGCAGCGTCCGGGGCTATGGCTACACCTTC.

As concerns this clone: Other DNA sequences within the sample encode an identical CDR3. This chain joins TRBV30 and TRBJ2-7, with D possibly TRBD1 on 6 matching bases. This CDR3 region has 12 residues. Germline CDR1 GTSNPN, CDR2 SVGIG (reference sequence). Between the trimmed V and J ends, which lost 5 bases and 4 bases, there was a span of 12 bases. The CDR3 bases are TGTGCCTGGGGGGGCGGTTCATACGAGCAGTACTTC. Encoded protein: CAWGGGSYEQYF.

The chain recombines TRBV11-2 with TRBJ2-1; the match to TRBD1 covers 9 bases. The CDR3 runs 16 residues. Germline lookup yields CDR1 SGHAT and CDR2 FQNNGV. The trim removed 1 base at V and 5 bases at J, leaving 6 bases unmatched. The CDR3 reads CASSLVQGASNNEQFF. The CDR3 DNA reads TGTGCCAGCAGCTTAGTACAGGGGGCAAGTAACAATGAGCAGTTCTTC.